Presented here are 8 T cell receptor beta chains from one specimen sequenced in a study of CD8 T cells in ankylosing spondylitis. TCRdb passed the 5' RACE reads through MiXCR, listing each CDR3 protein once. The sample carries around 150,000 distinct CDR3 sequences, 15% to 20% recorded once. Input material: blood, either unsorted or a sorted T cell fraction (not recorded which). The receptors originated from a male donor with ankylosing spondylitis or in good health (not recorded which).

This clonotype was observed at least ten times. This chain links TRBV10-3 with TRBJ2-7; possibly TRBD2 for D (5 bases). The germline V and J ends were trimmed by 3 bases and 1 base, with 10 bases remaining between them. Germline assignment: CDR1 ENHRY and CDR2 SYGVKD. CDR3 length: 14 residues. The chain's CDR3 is CAISEGRGSYEQYF. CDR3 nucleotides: TGTGCCATCAGTGAAGGTAGAGGGTCCTACGAGCAGTACTTC.

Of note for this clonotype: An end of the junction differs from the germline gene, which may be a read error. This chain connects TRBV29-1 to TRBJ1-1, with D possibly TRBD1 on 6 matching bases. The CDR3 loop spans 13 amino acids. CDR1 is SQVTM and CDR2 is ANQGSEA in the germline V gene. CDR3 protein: CNVVVPGADEAFF. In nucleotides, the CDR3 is TGCAACGTTGTTGTGCCGGGGGCGGATGAAGCTTTCTTT. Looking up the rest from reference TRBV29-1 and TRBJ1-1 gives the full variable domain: SAVISQKPSRDICQRGTSLTIQCQVDSQVTMMFWYRQQPGQSLTLIATANQGSEATYESGFVIDKFPISRPNLTFSTLTVSNMSPEDSSIYLCNVVVPGADEAFFGQGTRLTVV.

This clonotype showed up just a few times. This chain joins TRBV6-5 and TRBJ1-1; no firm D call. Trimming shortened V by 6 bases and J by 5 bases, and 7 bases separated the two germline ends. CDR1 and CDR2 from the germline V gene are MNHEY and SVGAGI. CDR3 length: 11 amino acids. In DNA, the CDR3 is TGTGCCAGCAGGCGGGGAACTGAAGCTTTCTTT. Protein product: CASRRGTEAFF.

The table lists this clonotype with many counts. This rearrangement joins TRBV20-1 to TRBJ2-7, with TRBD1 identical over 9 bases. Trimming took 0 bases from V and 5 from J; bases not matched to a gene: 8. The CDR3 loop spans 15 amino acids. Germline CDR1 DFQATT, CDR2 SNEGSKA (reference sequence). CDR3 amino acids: CSARDLRTGVDEQYF. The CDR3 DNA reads TGCAGTGCTAGAGATCTGCGGACAGGGGTAGACGAGCAGTACTTC.

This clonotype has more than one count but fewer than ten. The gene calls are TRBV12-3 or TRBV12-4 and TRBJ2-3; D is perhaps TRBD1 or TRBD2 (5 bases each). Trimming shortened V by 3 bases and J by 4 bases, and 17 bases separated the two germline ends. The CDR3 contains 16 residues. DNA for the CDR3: TGTGCCAGCAGTTTGCCCGGGACCACCAGGGCAGATACGCAGTATTTT. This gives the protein CASSLPGTTRADTQYF.

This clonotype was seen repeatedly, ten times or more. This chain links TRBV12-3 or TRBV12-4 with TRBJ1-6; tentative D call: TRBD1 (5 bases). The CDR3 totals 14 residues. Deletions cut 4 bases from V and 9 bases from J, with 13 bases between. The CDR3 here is CASSSWTGGSPLHF. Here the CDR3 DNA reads TGTGCCAGCAGTTCTTGGACCGGGGGTTCACCCCTCCACTTT.

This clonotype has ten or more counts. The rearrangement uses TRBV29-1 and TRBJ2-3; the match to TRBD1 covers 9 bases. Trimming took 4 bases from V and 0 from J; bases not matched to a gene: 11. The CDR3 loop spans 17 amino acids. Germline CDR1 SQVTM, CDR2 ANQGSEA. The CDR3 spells CSVGPRDRVRSTDTQYF. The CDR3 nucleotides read TGCAGCGTTGGACCCCGGGACAGGGTTCGTAGCACAGATACGCAGTATTTT.

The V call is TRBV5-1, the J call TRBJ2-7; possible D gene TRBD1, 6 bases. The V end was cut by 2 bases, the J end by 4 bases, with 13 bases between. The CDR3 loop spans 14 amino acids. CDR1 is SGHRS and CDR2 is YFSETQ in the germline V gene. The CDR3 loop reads CASSFLDRAYEQYF. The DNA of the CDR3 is TGCGCCAGCAGCTTTTTGGACAGAGCTTACGAGCAGTACTTC.